Sequencing of this T cell receptor beta chain was carried out in a study of cytomegalovirus exposure and HLA in healthy donors. Looking at the study overall: Researchers found that just over 80% of about 400 genotyped donors fell within the Caucasian-associated ancestry cluster.

The PCR was carried out with 60 Vbeta primers and 13 Jbeta primers. Here immunoSEQ multiplex PCR was the method, and the copy in TCRdb shows in-frame clones only, minus some. The profile shows 150,000 or so clones, over 60% of them singletons. A note on this clone: Its matching antigen is unknown. A read error may account for a junction end that differs from germline.

Study conclusions and caveats: A later analysis found that most CMV-associated TCR beta chains appeared HLA-restricted.

The CDR3 runs 13 residues. Germline CDR1 SEHNR, CDR2 FQNEAQ (reference sequence). V and J are TRBV7-9 and TRBJ1-2; D gene unclear. The receptor comes from a girl aged 10 to 17 in good health and CMV-seronegative. The sequenced sample consisted of PBMCs. The CDR3 region has the DNA TGTGTCAGCAGCTTAGAGGCAGGTTTTGGCTACACCTTC. Protein: CVSSLEAGFGYTF.